The clone carrying this T cell receptor (beta chain) occurred many times. The time point denotes: newly diagnosed GD, antithyroid drugs for less than 3 months. RNA from PBMCs was the source of the TCR library. The sample is drawn from a study of regulatory T cells in long-lasting Graves disease. CDR3 length equals 16 residues. Germline V CDR1 and CDR2: LGHDT, YNNKEL (reference sequence). With V trimmed by 2 bases and J by 4 bases, 2 bases remained unmatched. According to the study, TCR beta libraries were built with iRepertoire HTBI primers and CDR3-region Arm-PCR. TCRdb used MiXCR to reprocess the multiplex PCR reads, holding one entry per CDR3 protein. The repertoire includes approximately 360,000 distinct CDR3 sequences, 12% of them detected once, and approximately 20% sits in the top ten. The sample was also linked to a second study, of T cells in Graves' hyperthyroidism and ophthalmopathy. As that study records: Patients aged 18 to 65 with hyperthyroidism were newly diagnosed, with duration under 2 months.

The input for sequencing was peripheral blood mononuclear cells (PBMCs), taken at new diagnosis, from a patient treated with antithyroid drugs. V is TRBV3-1 and J is TRBJ2-2; TRBD2 aligns across 12 bases. This TCR was sampled from a woman aged 18-29 years with Graves disease. The CDR3 region has the DNA TGTGCCAGCAGCCAACCTAGCGGGGGGGCCACCGGGGAGCTGTTTTTT. Its protein product is CASSQPSGGATGELFF.